These 17 T cell receptor beta chains were all obtained from the same sample, sequenced in a study of blood T cell repertoires in COVID-19. Libraries were prepared by immunoSEQ multiplex PCR; TCRdb keeps only in-frame clonotypes and omits some of them. The table shows 220,000 or so clones, with around 91% occurring only once. The specimen sequenced was PBMCs or T cells enriched from blood (not recorded which). All receptors come from a man between 25 and 39 years old who had been exposed to COVID-19.

The J gene is TRBJ2-7, the V gene TRBV6-5; 10 nucleotides match TRBD1. This CDR3 has 16 residues. Losses at the gene ends were 4 bases for V and 2 bases for J; bases not matched to a gene: 8. The germline gives CDR1 MNHEY, CDR2 SVGAGI. This CDR3 is CASSLSAGTGAYEQYF. The DNA for the CDR3 is TGTGCCAGCAGTTTGTCCGCCGGGACAGGGGCCTACGAGCAGTACTTC.

The chain joins TRBV5-1 to TRBJ1-1; D uncertain. Between the trimmed V and J ends, which lost 0 bases and 0 bases, there was a span of 18 bases. Germline V lookup: CDR1 SGHRS, CDR2 YFSETQ. The CDR3 has 18 amino acids. The chain's CDR3 is CASSLDWGGFDMNTEAFF. The CDR3 nucleotides read TGCGCCAGCAGCTTGGACTGGGGAGGGTTCGACATGAACACTGAAGCTTTCTTT.

The chain employs TRBV4-2 and TRBJ2-7; D is perhaps TRBD1 (6 bases). Trimming pared 1 base from V and 1 base from J, leaving 8 bases between. Germline V gene data show CDR1 as LGHNA and CDR2 as YNFKEQ. This CDR3 region has 14 residues. The chain's CDR3 is CASSQVQGSYEQYF. The DNA of the CDR3 is TGTGCCAGCAGCCAAGTGCAGGGGTCCTACGAGCAGTACTTC.

Concerning this clone: Other nucleotide sequences from this sample produce the same CDR3. J is TRBJ2-1 and V is TRBV7-3, with D perhaps TRBD2 (5 bases). V lost 2 bases, J lost 7 bases, and 9 bases lay in between. Looked up from germline, CDR1 is SGHTA and CDR2 is FQGTGA. The CDR3 consists of 13 residues. In nucleotides, the CDR3 is TGTGCCAGCAGCTTATCGGACTCGAATGAGCAGTTCTTC. This translates into CASSLSDSNEQFF.

V and J are TRBV28 and TRBJ1-6, with a tentative D call TRBD1 (6 bases). The CDR3 spans 15 residues. Trimming pared 8 bases from V and 9 bases from J, leaving 20 bases between. CDR1 MDHEN and CDR2 SYDVKM come from the germline V gene. The CDR3 nucleotides read TGTGCCAGCGACCCGGACAGCTCTCATGGTTCACCCCTCCACTTT. Translation gives CASDPDSSHGSPLHF.

This rearrangement joins TRBV2 to TRBJ1-2; D ambiguous. The germline gives CDR1 SNHLY, CDR2 FYNNEI. The V and J ends lost 2 bases and 0 bases respectively, with 7 bases between them. The length of the CDR3 is 14 residues. The CDR3, as DNA: TGTGCCAGCAGTGAAACAGATACTAACTATGGCTACACCTTC. It codes for CASSETDTNYGYTF.

This clone was observed once. The rearrangement joins TRBV3-1 (or the pseudogene TRBV3-2) to TRBJ2-5; the D is unclear. Germline CDR1 is LGHDT and CDR2 is YNNKEL (reference sequence). The CDR3 runs to 14 residues. V was pared by 0 bases and J by 10 bases, with 15 bases between. The CDR3: CASSQDRAAPFQYF. CDR3 sequence (DNA): TGTGCCAGCAGCCAAGATAGAGCTGCCCCCTTCCAGTACTTC.

The chain joins TRBV18 to TRBJ2-1; possible D gene TRBD1, 5 bases. The CDR3 has 12 residues. The germline CDR1 and CDR2 sequences are KGHSH and LQKENI. With 3 bases removed from V and 8 bases from J, the gap between germline ends came to 8 bases. This chain's CDR3 is CASSPVGDEQFF. CDR3 sequence (DNA): TGTGCCAGCTCACCGGTAGGGGATGAGCAGTTCTTC.

The chain is built from TRBV7-9 and TRBJ2-1, with D tentatively TRBD1 (6 bases). This CDR3 is built from 15 residues. Germline CDR1 SEHNR, CDR2 FQNEAQ (reference sequence). Trimming cost V 3 bases and J 11 bases, with 20 bases left between them. CDR3: CASSFSKVGAIKQFF. The CDR3 coding sequence is TGTGCCAGCAGCTTTAGTAAGGTGGGGGCAATTAAGCAGTTCTTC.

This sequence joins TRBV30 and TRBJ1-2; D is possibly TRBD1 (5 bases). Per the germline V gene, CDR1 is GTSNPN and CDR2 is SVGIG (reference sequence). V was shortened by 0 bases and J by 1 base, with 6 bases between the two germline ends. The CDR3 loop spans 13 amino acids. CDR3 residues: CAWSVTDNYGYTF. CDR3 nucleotide sequence: TGTGCCTGGAGTGTGACAGATAACTATGGCTACACCTTC. Based on the CDR3 plus reference TRBV30 and TRBJ1-2, the full variable domain is SQTIHQWPATLVQPVGSPLSLECTVEGTSNPNLYWYRQAAGRGLQLLFYSVGIGQISSEVPQNLSASRPQDRQFILSSKKLLLSDSGFYLCAWSVTDNYGYTFGSGTRLTVV.

The gene calls are TRBV3-1 (or the pseudogene TRBV3-2) and TRBJ2-3; 8 nucleotides align to TRBD2. The germline V gene has CDR1 LGHDT and CDR2 YNNKEL (reference sequence). The length of the CDR3 is 14 residues. V lost 4 bases and J lost 3; bases outside the gene matches: 3. CDR3 in amino acids: CASSPGLATDTQYF. The DNA for the CDR3 is TGTGCCAGCAGCCCCGGACTAGCAACAGATACGCAGTATTTT.

This chain joins TRBV3-1 (or the pseudogene TRBV3-2) and TRBJ2-5, with TRBD1 matching 7 bases. The germline V gene encodes CDR1 LGHDT and CDR2 YNNKEL (reference sequence). After removal of 6 bases from V and 5 bases from J, the junction contained 9 bases not matched to a gene. CDR3 length equals 14 residues. The CDR3 reads CASSPTGVGETQYF. The CDR3 DNA is TGTGCCAGCAGTCCTACAGGGGTCGGCGAGACCCAGTACTTC.

The chain uses TRBV7-6 and TRBJ1-6; 8 bases are shared with TRBD1. V was clipped by 5 bases and J by 5 bases; unmatched bases: 2. Germline V gives CDR1 SGHVS, CDR2 FNYEAQ. The CDR3 is made up of 14 amino acids. Here the CDR3 DNA reads TGTGCCAGCAGCGCGACAGGGGATAATTCACCCCTCCACTTT. This gives the protein CASSATGDNSPLHF.

The chain employs TRBV21-1 and TRBJ2-7; the table's TRBD1 call for D was not verified on the DNA. TRBV21-1 is flagged as a pseudogene. This CDR3 is built from 18 residues. The CDR3 sequence: CASRHKRDKCRPYYEQYF. The CDR3 coding sequence is TGTGCCAGCAGGCACAAACGGGACAAATGCCGGCCGTACTACGAGCAGTACTTC.

The chain joins TRBV9 to TRBJ1-1; 10 bases align to TRBD1. The CDR3 is 15 residues long. V was pared by 1 base and J by 3 bases, with 3 bases of the junction left unmatched. The germline CDR1 and CDR2 sequences are SGDLS and YYNGEE. The CDR3 DNA follows: TGTGCCAGCAGCGTAATCGGGACAGGGGACACTGAAGCTTTCTTT. Its translation is CASSVIGTGDTEAFF.

V is TRBV18 and J is TRBJ1-1, with TRBD1 matching 10 bases. J gave up 1 base and V 5 bases, and 7 bases lay outside the gene matches. The germline CDR1 and CDR2 sequences are KGHSH and LQKENI. CDR3 size: 16 residues. CDR3 region: CASSVRTGGTNTEAFF. The CDR3 DNA follows: TGTGCCAGCTCAGTACGGACAGGGGGTACGAACACTGAAGCTTTCTTT. Full variable domain (missing parts from reference TRBV18 and TRBJ1-1): NAGVMQNPRHLVRRRGQEARLRCSPMKGHSHVYWYRQLPEEGLKFMVYLQKENIIDESGMPKERFSAEFPKEGPSILRIQQVVRGDSAAYFCASSVRTGGTNTEAFFGQGTRLTVV.

The chain joins TRBV7-6 to TRBJ1-3; D is unresolved. Germline V gene lookup returns CDR1 SGHVS and CDR2 FNYEAQ. The CDR3 covers 16 residues. The V gene lost 5 bases and the J gene lost 4 bases, with 18 bases spanning the gap. Here the CDR3 DNA reads TGTGCCAGCAGCCCATCCGCCGGAGGTTCGGGAAACACCATATATTTT. Its protein product is CASSPSAGGSGNTIYF. Full variable domain (outside the CDR3, taken from reference TRBV7-6 and TRBJ1-3): GAGVSQSPRYKVTKRGQDVALRCDPISGHVSLYWYRQALGQGPEFLTYFNYEAQQDKSGLPNDRFSAERPEGSISTLTIQRTEQRDSAMYRCASSPSAGGSGNTIYFGEGSWLTVV.